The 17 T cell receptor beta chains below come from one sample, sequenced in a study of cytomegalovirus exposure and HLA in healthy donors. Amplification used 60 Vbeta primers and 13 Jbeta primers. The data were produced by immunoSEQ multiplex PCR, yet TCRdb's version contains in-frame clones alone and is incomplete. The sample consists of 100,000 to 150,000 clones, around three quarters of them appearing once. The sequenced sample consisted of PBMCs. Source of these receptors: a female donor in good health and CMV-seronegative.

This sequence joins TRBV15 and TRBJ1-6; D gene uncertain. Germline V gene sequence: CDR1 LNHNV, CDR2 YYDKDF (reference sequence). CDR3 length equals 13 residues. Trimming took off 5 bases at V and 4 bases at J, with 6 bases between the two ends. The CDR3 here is CATSRVYNSPLHF. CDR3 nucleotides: TGTGCCACCAGCCGGGTTTATAATTCACCCCTCCACTTT.

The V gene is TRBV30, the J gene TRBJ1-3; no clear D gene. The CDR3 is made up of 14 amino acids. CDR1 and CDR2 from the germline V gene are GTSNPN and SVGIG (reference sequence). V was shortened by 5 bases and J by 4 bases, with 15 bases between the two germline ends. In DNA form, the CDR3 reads TGTGCCTGGGCAGAACAGTTTTCCGGAAACACCATATATTTT. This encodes CAWAEQFSGNTIYF.

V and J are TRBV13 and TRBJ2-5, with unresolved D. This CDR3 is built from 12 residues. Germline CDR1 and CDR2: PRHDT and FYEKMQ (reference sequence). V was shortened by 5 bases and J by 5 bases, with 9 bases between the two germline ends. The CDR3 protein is CASSHSRETQYF. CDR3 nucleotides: TGTGCCAGCAGCCATAGCCGTGAGACCCAGTACTTC.

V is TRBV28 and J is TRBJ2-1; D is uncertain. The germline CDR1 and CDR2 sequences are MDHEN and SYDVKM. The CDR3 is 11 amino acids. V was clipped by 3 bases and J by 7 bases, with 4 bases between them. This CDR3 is CASSFMNEQFF. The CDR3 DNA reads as TGTGCCAGCAGTTTCATGAATGAGCAGTTCTTC. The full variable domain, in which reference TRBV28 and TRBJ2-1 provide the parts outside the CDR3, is DVKVTQSSRYLVKRTGEKVFLECVQDMDHENMFWYRQDPGLGLRLIYFSYDVKMKEKGDIPEGYSVSREKKERFSLILESASTNQTSMYLCASSFMNEQFFGPGTRLTVL.

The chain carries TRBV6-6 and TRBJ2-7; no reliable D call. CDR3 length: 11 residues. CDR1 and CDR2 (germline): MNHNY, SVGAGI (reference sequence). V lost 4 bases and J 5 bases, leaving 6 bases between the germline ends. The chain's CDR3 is CASSWQDEQYF. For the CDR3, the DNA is TGTGCCAGCAGTTGGCAGGACGAGCAGTACTTC.

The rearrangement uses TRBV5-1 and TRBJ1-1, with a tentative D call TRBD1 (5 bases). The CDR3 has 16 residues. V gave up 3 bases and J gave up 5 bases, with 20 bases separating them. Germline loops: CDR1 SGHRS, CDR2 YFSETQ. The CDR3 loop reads CASSSTWGTGRTEAFF. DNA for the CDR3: TGCGCCAGCAGCTCCACCTGGGGGACTGGCAGGACTGAAGCTTTCTTT.

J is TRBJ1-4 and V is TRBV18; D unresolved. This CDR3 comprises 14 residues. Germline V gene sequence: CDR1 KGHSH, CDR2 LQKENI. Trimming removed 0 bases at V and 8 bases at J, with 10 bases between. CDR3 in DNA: TGTGCCAGCTCACCACCGGGTTTCGGGGAAAAACTGTTTTTT. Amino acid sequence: CASSPPGFGEKLFF.

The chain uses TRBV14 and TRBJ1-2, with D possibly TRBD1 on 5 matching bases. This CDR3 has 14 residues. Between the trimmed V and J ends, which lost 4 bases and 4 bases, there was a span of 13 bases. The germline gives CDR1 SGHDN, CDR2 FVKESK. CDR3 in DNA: TGTGCCAGCAGCCTATCGGGGGGGAGCTATGGCTACACCTTC. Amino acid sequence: CASSLSGGSYGYTF.

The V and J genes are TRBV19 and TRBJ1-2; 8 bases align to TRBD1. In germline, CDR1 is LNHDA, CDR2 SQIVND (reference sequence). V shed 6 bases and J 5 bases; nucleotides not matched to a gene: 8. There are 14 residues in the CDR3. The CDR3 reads CASRSFGQGYGYTF. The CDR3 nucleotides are TGTGCCAGTAGGTCCTTCGGACAGGGATATGGCTACACCTTC.

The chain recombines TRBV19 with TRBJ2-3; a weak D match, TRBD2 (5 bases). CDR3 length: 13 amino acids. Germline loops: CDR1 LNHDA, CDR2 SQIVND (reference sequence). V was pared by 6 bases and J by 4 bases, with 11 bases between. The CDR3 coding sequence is TGTGCCAGTAGCCGCAACGGGGCAGATACGCAGTATTTT. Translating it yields CASSRNGADTQYF.

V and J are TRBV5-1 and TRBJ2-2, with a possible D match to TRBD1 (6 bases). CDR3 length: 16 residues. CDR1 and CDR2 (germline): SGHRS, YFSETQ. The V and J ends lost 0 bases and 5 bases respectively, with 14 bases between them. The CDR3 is CASSLAWPQGTGELFF. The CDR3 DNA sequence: TGCGCCAGCAGCTTGGCCTGGCCGCAGGGGACCGGGGAGCTGTTTTTT.

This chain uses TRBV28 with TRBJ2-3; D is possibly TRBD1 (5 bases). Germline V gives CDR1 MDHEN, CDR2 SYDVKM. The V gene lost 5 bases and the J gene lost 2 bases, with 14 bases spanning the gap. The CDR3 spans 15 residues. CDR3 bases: TGTGCCAGCAGTCCACAGGTGAAAGCCACAGATACGCAGTATTTT. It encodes CASSPQVKATDTQYF.

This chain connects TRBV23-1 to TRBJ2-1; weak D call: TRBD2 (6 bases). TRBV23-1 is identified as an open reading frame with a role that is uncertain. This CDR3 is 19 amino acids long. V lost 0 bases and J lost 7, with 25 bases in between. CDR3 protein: CASSQSPPLNGRCRNEQFF. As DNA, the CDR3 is TGCGCCAGCAGTCAATCGCCACCCTTAAATGGGAGGTGTAGGAATGAGCAGTTCTTC.

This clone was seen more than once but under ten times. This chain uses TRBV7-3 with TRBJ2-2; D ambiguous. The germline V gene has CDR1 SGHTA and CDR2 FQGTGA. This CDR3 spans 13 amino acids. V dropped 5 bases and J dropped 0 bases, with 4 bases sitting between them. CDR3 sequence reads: CASSATNTGELFF. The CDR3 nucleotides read TGTGCCAGCAGCGCGACGAACACCGGGGAGCTGTTTTTT.

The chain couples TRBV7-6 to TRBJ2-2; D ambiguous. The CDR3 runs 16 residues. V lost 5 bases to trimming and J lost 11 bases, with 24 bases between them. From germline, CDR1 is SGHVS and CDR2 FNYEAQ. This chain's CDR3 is CASSHRGGRYIDELFF. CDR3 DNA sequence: TGTGCCAGCAGCCACCGCGGCGGCCGCTATATAGACGAGCTGTTTTTT.

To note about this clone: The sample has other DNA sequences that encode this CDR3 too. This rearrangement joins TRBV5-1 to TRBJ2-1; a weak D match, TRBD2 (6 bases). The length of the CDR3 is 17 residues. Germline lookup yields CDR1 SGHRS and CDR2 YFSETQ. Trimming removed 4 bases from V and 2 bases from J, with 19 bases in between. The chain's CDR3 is CASSITGTGPAYNEQFF. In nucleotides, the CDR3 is TGCGCCAGCAGCATAACCGGGACTGGCCCCGCCTACAATGAGCAGTTCTTC.

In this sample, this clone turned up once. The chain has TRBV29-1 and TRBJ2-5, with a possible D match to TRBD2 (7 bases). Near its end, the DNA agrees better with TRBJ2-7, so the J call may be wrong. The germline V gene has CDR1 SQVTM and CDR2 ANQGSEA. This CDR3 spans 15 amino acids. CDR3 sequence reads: CSVEEVRGGGYEQYF. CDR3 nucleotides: TGCAGCGTTGAAGAAGTGAGGGGGGGAGGCTACGAGCAGTACTTC.